These T cell receptor beta chains were read from a single sample in a study of CD8+ T cells in alopecia areata. TCRdb's table, derived via immunoSEQ multiplex PCR, lists solely in-frame clones and lacks some. Seen here are around 210,000 clones, around 66% observed once, and the top ten hold about 4.2%. Sample: CD4+ T cells sorted from blood, taken at week 4, from a patient treated with tofacitinib. The receptor source for this set is a human donor with alopecia areata. Each CDR3 is given with its conserved first and last residue. D genes are given only for firm matches. The size field is filled for only some rows; it gives once, few, many or a size class.

V	D	size	J	DNA	CDR3
TRBV9	.	.	TRBJ2-5	TGTGCCAGCAGCGTAGGATTTGCGGGGGACAGGGAGACCCAGTACTTC	CASSVGFAGDRETQYF
TRBV11-2	.	.	TRBJ2-1	TGTGCCACCTCATGGCAGGGCAAGAATGAGCAGTTCTTC	CATSWQGKNEQFF
TRBV10-3	.	.	TRBJ2-7	TGTGCCATCAGTGAGTTCGCGGGCGAGCAGTACTTC	CAISEFAGEQYF
TRBV7-9	.	.	TRBJ1-1	TGTGCCAGCAGCTTAGGGGGAGCACCGTTTGAAGCTTTCTTT	CASSLGGAPFEAFF
TRBV6-5	.	few	TRBJ2-7	TGTGCCAGCACTTCTCAGACAAAAGCCTACGAGCAGTACTTC	CASTSQTKAYEQYF
TRBV5-1	.	.	TRBJ1-1	TGCGCCAGCAGCCGAGAGCCGGGGGCGGACACTGAAGCTTTCTTT	CASSREPGADTEAFF
TRBV10-3	TRBD1	many	TRBJ1-2	TGTGCCATCAGTGAGTCCAGGGGGCAGAACTATGGCTACACCTTC	CAISESRGQNYGYTF
TRBV15	.	once	TRBJ1-2	TGTGCCACCAGCAGATCGACAGGAAACTATGGCTACACCTTC	CATSRSTGNYGYTF
TRBV6-6	.	.	TRBJ1-3	TGTGCCAGTTCGACTCAGAGCTCTGGAAACACCATATATTTT	CASSTQSSGNTIYF
TRBV6-4	TRBD1	.	TRBJ1-2	TGTGCCAGCAGTGACGGACAGGGCTATGGCTACACCTTC	CASSDGQGYGYTF
TRBV29-1	.	few	TRBJ1-1	TGCAGCGTTGCACGTAATCCGGGTCGGAACACTGAAGCTTTCTTT	CSVARNPGRNTEAFF
TRBV6-5	.	.	TRBJ1-6	TGTGCCAGTCGAGGGGCCAATTCACCCCTCCACTTT	CASRGANSPLHF
TRBV27	.	.	TRBJ1-1	TGTGCCAGCAGTTTATCGAACCTACCAGGGGCTGAAGCTTTCTTT	CASSLSNLPGAEAFF
TRBV30	.	.	TRBJ2-7	TGTGCCTGGAGTCTCAGTTTGAGGACGTGGCAGTACTTC	CAWSLSLRTWQYF
TRBV30	TRBD1	.	TRBJ1-2	TGTGCCTGGAGGGGGGGGACAGAGCTTAACTATGGCTACACCTTC	CAWRGGTELNYGYTF
TRBV30	TRBD1	few	TRBJ1-2	TGTGCCTGGAACTCCAGGGGGCGAGTCTATGGCTACACCTTC	CAWNSRGRVYGYTF
TRBV7-9	TRBD1	once	TRBJ2-1	TGTGCCAGCAGCTTGGACAGGGGCGCCTACAATGAGCAGTTCTTC	CASSLDRGAYNEQFF
TRBV7-2	.	.	TRBJ2-3	TGTGCCAGCAGTTTGGGGCTGCTCCCGATCGAGCAGTATTTT	CASSLGLLPIEQYF
TRBV15	.	.	TRBJ1-1	TGTGCCACCAGCGATACAGGGAGCACTGAAGCTTTCTTT	CATSDTGSTEAFF
TRBV5-1	.	.	TRBJ1-1	TGCGCCAGCAGCTTGGTGGACAGGAACACTGAAGCTTTCTTT	CASSLVDRNTEAFF
TRBV2	.	.	TRBJ1-5	TGTGCCAGCACGGGAGGGGCAGATCAGCCCCAGCATTTT	CASTGGADQPQHF
TRBV5-1	.	.	TRBJ1-3	TGCGCCAGCAGCTTGGATACCAATCCCCAAAACACCATATATTTT	CASSLDTNPQNTIYF
TRBV30	TRBD1	.	TRBJ1-5	TGTGCCTGGAGTCCGACAGGGCTTTCCAATCAGCCCCAGCATTTT	CAWSPTGLSNQPQHF
TRBV30	.	.	TRBJ1-1	TGTGCCTGCGACAGGACGAACACTGAAGCTTTCTTT	CACDRTNTEAFF
TRBV29-1	TRBD1	.	TRBJ2-3	TGCAGCGTTGCGGACAGGGGGGGTCCCGAGACGCAGTATTTT	CSVADRGGPETQYF
TRBV25-1	.	.	TRBJ2-6	TGTGCCAGCAGTGAGTTCGTAGGCCCCCTAGGGGCCAACGTCCTGACTTTC	CASSEFVGPLGANVLTF
TRBV10-3	.	.	TRBJ1-2	TGTGCCATCAGTGGGCTAGGATATGGCTACACCTTC	CAISGLGYGYTF
TRBV9	.	.	TRBJ1-3	TGTGCCAGCAGCGCTCTTAGGGGTGCCTCCACCATATATTTT	CASSALRGASTIYF
TRBV5-4	TRBD2	.	TRBJ2-1	TGTGCCAGCAGCTTGGACCTAGCGGGGGTCTCCTACAATGAGCAGTTCTTC	CASSLDLAGVSYNEQFF
TRBV5-1	.	.	TRBJ1-2	TGCGCCAGCAGCACGGACAGCGAATACTATGGCTACACCTTC	CASSTDSEYYGYTF
TRBV30	.	.	TRBJ2-7	TGTGCCTGGAGTGTCGGGGGCGACGAGCAGTACTTC	CAWSVGGDEQYF
TRBV5-1	TRBD1	.	TRBJ1-2	TGCGCCAGCTCCTCCGGTCAGGGGGGCTATGGCTACACCTTC	CASSSGQGGYGYTF
TRBV7-2	TRBD1	.	TRBJ2-1	TGTGCCAGCGGGACAGGGAACAATGAGCAGTTCTTC	CASGTGNNEQFF
TRBV4-3	TRBD2	.	TRBJ2-2	TGCGCCAGCAGCCAAGTTTTTAGCGGGGGGGCCATTGGCACCGGGGAGCTGTTTTTT	CASSQVFSGGAIGTGELFF
TRBV16	.	.	TRBJ1-4	TGTGCCAGCAGCCAATCCCGGGCGGAAAATGAAAAACTGTTTTTT	CASSQSRAENEKLFF
TRBV6-5	.	.	TRBJ1-2	TGTGCCAGCAGTTACTCCCGGGGGGGCTATGGCTACACCTTC	CASSYSRGGYGYTF
TRBV9	TRBD2	.	TRBJ2-4	TGTGCCAGCAGCGTAGGAGGGGAACTAGCGTGGCGGAACATTCAGTACTTC	CASSVGGELAWRNIQYF